This TCR beta chain is from a study of blood T cell repertoires in COVID-19 (dated by TCRdb to the early 2020s). With regard to the full study: Samples covering the acute and convalescent phases of COVID-19 were provided by collaborators in the United States, Italy and Spain. The samples were drawn from two sources: the first 160 participants of the ongoing ImmuneRACE study, and 1,000 to 1,500 subjects contributed by 6 global collaborators. The repertoires were released in a freely available public database meant as a resource for research on the immune response to SARS-CoV-2. Where available, HLA class I and class II types were taken from metadata supplied by the sample provider and were not determined by assay-based typing. Sample metadata almost always included a de-identified subject ID, COVID-19 status, age in years and sex. The dataset comprised deeply sampled blood TCRbeta repertoires from subjects exposed to, actively infected with, or recovered from COVID-19. The material from the prospective study consisted of cDNA or gDNA derived from T cells, B-cell-depleted T cells, or PBMCs. What the study reported, not specific to this receptor: How much clinical and demographic metadata was included differed by source and by participant, and the metadata was provided uncurated.

At one collaborating source in Seattle, patients were enrolled during active infection and were followed longitudinally through the course of disease. Collaborating institutions collected whole blood in K2EDTA tubes following their own protocols. For TCRbeta analysis, collaborators shipped samples in one of three forms: frozen whole blood, isolated PBMCs, or DNA extracted from either of those sample types. As concerns this clone: Its cognate antigen has yet to be identified. No much larger clone is present one base from it, and per-base qualities are unavailable.

Inclusive of the bounding cysteine and phenylalanine, the CDR3 is 14 residues long. Of all the DNA, just the CDR3 is kept, 42 bases in frame from base 1. V sheds 5 bases and J sheds 0 bases, leaving 11 bases between their ends. The germline V gene supplies CDR1 MNHEY and CDR2 SVGEGT. TCRbeta CDR3 regions were amplified from genomic DNA using the immunoSEQ Assay, a bias-controlled multiplex PCR. The source study handled its data this way. Within the assay, amplification of reference gene primers was used to estimate how many nucleated cells each sample contained. To quantify the absolute abundance of each unique TCRbeta CDR3 rearrangement, sequence reads were collapsed and filtered. For each sample, productive Simpson clonality was calculated by taking the square root of Simpson's diversity index across productive rearrangements. TCRdb limited this immuneACCESS table to in-frame rearrangements with V and J called. A share of clones is missing; checked studies link under half to unresolved V genes, and the rest is unexplained. That table supplies the V and J calls and clone size; D and trimming were determined from the DNA. The sample table holds some 180,000 clones, of which roughly four fifths were seen once. The ten largest make up 12% of the sample.

The origin of this receptor is a woman aged 80 or over with COVID-19, enrolled during active disease. Specimen: peripheral blood. The V and J segments used are TRBV6-2 or TRBV6-3 and TRBJ2-7; TRBD1 might be the D gene, on 7 matching bases. The CDR3: CASSGGGPSYEQYF. Here is the DNA: TGTGCCAGCAGTGGAGGGGGCCCCTCCTACGAGCAGTACTTC.